Listed here are 5 T cell receptor beta chains from one sample, sequenced in a study of T cell responses to AZD1222 COVID-19 vaccine. The repertoire was sequenced with immunoSEQ multiplex PCR; TCRdb's copy has only in-frame clones and lacks some. This sample has 150,000 to 200,000 clones; just under 95% occur once, and the top ten carry around 1.3%. Material: peripheral blood, obtained on day 0 of AZD1222 vaccination. These receptors were collected from an adult in good health.

The chain is built from TRBV5-1 and TRBJ1-6; D not resolved. CDR1 SGHRS and CDR2 YFSETQ come from the germline V gene. Deletions cut 0 bases from V and 8 bases from J, with 12 bases between. The CDR3 is 15 amino acids. The CDR3 loop is CASSLAGKKDSPLHF. The CDR3 nucleotides read TGCGCCAGCAGCTTGGCCGGCAAAAAGGATTCACCCCTCCACTTT.

CDR3 in amino acids: CASSYSLAGVMYGYTF. The CDR3 nucleotides are TGTGCCAGCAGTTACTCGTTGGCAGGGGTTATGTATGGCTACACCTTC. The chain is built from TRBV6-5 and TRBJ1-2; D is possibly TRBD1 (6 bases). The CDR3 is 16 amino acids. Deletions cut 0 bases from V and 5 bases from J, with 16 bases between. Germline CDR1 and CDR2: MNHEY and SVGAGI.

The chain uses TRBV11-2 and TRBJ2-2, with D possibly being TRBD1 (6 bases). Germline V gene sequence: CDR1 SGHAT, CDR2 FQNNGV. V shed 5 bases and J shed 4 bases, with 17 bases lying between them. This CDR3 region has 16 residues. CDR3 in amino acids: CASSPLGRGPTGELFF. The CDR3 DNA reads TGTGCCAGCAGCCCCCTTGGCAGGGGACCCACCGGGGAGCTGTTTTTT.

The rearrangement links TRBV19 to TRBJ1-2; D gene uncertain. Germline CDR1 is LNHDA and CDR2 is SQIVND (reference sequence). CDR3 size: 15 residues. Trimming shortened V by 3 bases and J by 3 bases, and 14 bases separated the two germline ends. The CDR3, as DNA: TGTGCCAGTAGTATGAGCTGGGAGTCCTACTATGGCTACACCTTC. Protein product: CASSMSWESYYGYTF.

This chain joins TRBV5-1 and TRBJ1-2; D is possibly TRBD1 (5 bases). Trimming took 0 bases from V and 0 from J, leaving 18 bases between them. Germline loops: CDR1 SGHRS, CDR2 YFSETQ. The CDR3 extends over 18 amino acids. The CDR3 sequence is CASSLVIGAPIANYGYTF. The CDR3 DNA is TGCGCCAGCAGCTTGGTGATAGGGGCCCCGATAGCTAACTATGGCTACACCTTC. Variable domain in full (rest from reference TRBV5-1 and TRBJ1-2): KAGVTQTPRYLIKTRGQQVTLSCSPISGHRSVSWYQQTPGQGLQFLFEYFSETQRNKGNFPGRFSGRQFSNSRSEMNVSTLELGDSALYLCASSLVIGAPIANYGYTFGSGTRLTVV.